What follows describes a single T cell receptor (beta chain). Its antigen remains unknown. Different DNA sequences within this sample yield the same CDR3. Generated by immunoSEQ multiplex PCR, the TCRdb table keeps only in-frame clones and is missing some. The data show approximately 2.5 million clones, approximately 90% seen once. The data stem from a study of shared clonotypes between healthy human individuals. Findings and caveats of the study: Generally, naive subsets (rather than memory subsets) showed larger estimated richness.

Germline CDR1 reads LGHNA; CDR2 reads YSLEER. The germline V and J ends were trimmed by 0 bases and 0 bases, with 8 bases remaining between them. This CDR3 contains 15 residues. Sample: naive CD4+ T cells sorted from blood. Subset specified: CD45RA+ positively selected. The V call is TRBV4-3, the J call TRBJ1-1; no reliable D call. The TCR comes from a man aged 18 to 35 in good health. CDR3 bases: TGCGCCAGCAGCCAAGATCCGGGGATGAACACTGAAGCTTTCTTT. It is translated as CASSQDPGMNTEAFF.